What follows are 17 T cell receptor beta chains derived from one specimen sequenced in a study of shared clonotypes between healthy human individuals. Profiling relied on immunoSEQ multiplex PCR, and the TCRdb table lists in-frame clones only, not all of them. Found here are around 2.3 million clones, roughly 95% of them singletons; the top ten hold around 0.13%. Source material: naive CD4+ T cells sorted from blood. The subset: CD45RA+ positively selected. These receptors all stem from a man between 18 and 35 years old in good health.

V and J are TRBV11-2 and TRBJ2-5, with a tentative D call TRBD2 (7 bases). CDR1 is SGHAT and CDR2 is FQNNGV in the germline V gene. The CDR3 is made up of 15 amino acids. Trimming pared 5 bases from V and 4 bases from J, leaving 17 bases between. The CDR3 region has the DNA TGTGCCAGCAGCCACGGGGGGCTGTCAGGAGAGACCCAGTACTTC. Its translation is CASSHGGLSGETQYF.

The chain links TRBV28 to TRBJ2-3; D is perhaps TRBD1 or TRBD2 (5 bases each). Germline loops: CDR1 MDHEN, CDR2 SYDVKM. The CDR3 runs to 15 residues. V was clipped by 4 bases and J by 5 bases, with 16 bases between them. The DNA for the CDR3 is TGTGCCAGCAGTTCCAGGGAGAAAGCCGGAGATACGCAGTATTTT. The encoded protein is CASSSREKAGDTQYF.

This chain connects TRBV30 to TRBJ2-2; D remains unclear. The germline V gene encodes CDR1 GTSNPN and CDR2 SVGIG (reference sequence). Trimming shortened V by 3 bases and J by 0 bases, and 11 bases separated the two germline ends. This CDR3 comprises 15 residues. CDR3 sequence reads: CAWRPKLSNTGELFF. For the CDR3, the DNA is TGTGCCTGGAGACCGAAACTCTCGAACACCGGGGAGCTGTTTTTT. The full variable domain, its missing parts supplied by reference TRBV30 and TRBJ2-2, is SQTIHQWPATLVQPVGSPLSLECTVEGTSNPNLYWYRQAAGRGLQLLFYSVGIGQISSEVPQNLSASRPQDRQFILSSKKLLLSDSGFYLCAWRPKLSNTGELFFGEGSRLTVL.

The genes are TRBV30 and TRBJ2-3, with 11 bases lining up with TRBD2. The CDR3 has 15 residues. J gave up 4 bases and V 1 base, and 4 bases lay outside the gene matches. Germline CDR1 GTSNPN, CDR2 SVGIG (reference sequence). CDR3 region: CAWSGTLAGADTQYF. As DNA, the CDR3 is TGTGCCTGGAGTGGGACACTAGCGGGGGCAGATACGCAGTATTTT.

The rearrangement joins TRBV6-1 to TRBJ2-7; D might be TRBD2 (6 bases). The CDR3 totals 13 residues. V gave up 6 bases and J gave up 4 bases, with 13 bases separating them. Germline-derived CDR1 and CDR2 are MNHNS and SASEGT. The CDR3 loop reads CASSVAEGYEQYF. The CDR3 DNA is TGTGCCAGCAGCGTAGCGGAGGGGTACGAGCAGTACTTC.

This clone is a singleton in its sample. The chain recombines TRBV5-1 with TRBJ2-7, with TRBD2 matching 10 bases. Germline V CDR1 and CDR2: SGHRS, YFSETQ. J was trimmed by 7 bases and V by 0 bases; bases with no gene match: 10. CDR3 size: 16 residues. The CDR3 region is CASSLDPSGSREEQYF. CDR3 coding DNA: TGCGCCAGCAGCTTGGACCCTAGCGGGAGTAGAGAGGAGCAGTACTTC.

Notes on this clone: Other nucleotide sequences from this sample produce the same CDR3. The chain combines TRBV10-1 with TRBJ1-6; D not certain. The germline gives CDR1 WNHNN, CDR2 SYGVQD (reference sequence). V lost 3 bases and J lost 4, with 4 bases in between. This CDR3 spans 13 amino acids. Written as DNA, the CDR3 is TGCGCCAGCAGTGAAGGATATAATTCACCCCTCCACTTT. This codes for CASSEGYNSPLHF.

The count of this clone is one. The rearrangement uses TRBV2 and TRBJ2-5; D remains ambiguous. The germline V and J ends were trimmed by 2 bases and 1 base, with 14 bases remaining between them. This CDR3 contains 16 residues. CDR1 and CDR2 (germline): SNHLY, FYNNEI. Here the CDR3 reads CASSERASRSQETQYF. The CDR3 coding sequence is TGTGCCAGCAGTGAAAGGGCCAGCCGATCCCAAGAGACCCAGTACTTC.

The rearrangement uses TRBV4-2 and TRBJ1-2; D unresolved. V gave up 0 bases and J gave up 4 bases, with 15 bases separating them. CDR3 size: 16 residues. CDR1 and CDR2 from the germline V gene are LGHNA and YNFKEQ. The CDR3 nucleotides read TGTGCCAGCAGCCAAGATCTTCCCAGCGGACGCTATGGCTACACCTTC. This gives the protein CASSQDLPSGRYGYTF.

This chain connects TRBV30 to TRBJ2-1, with 10 bases fitting TRBD1. The CDR3 is 14 residues long. Germline loops: CDR1 GTSNPN, CDR2 SVGIG (reference sequence). The V segment lost 5 bases and the J segment 5 bases; nucleotides outside the gene matches: 6. The DNA for the CDR3 is TGTGCCTGGGGTACCGGGACAGGGGACAATGAGCAGTTCTTC. Amino acids: CAWGTGTGDNEQFF.

This sequence joins TRBV6-5 and TRBJ2-7; D ambiguous. The CDR3 consists of 13 residues. The V and J ends lost 8 bases and 0 bases respectively, with 11 bases between them. Germline V gives CDR1 MNHEY, CDR2 SVGAGI. CDR3 region: CASRLSSSYEQYF. In nucleotides, the CDR3 is TGTGCCAGCCGACTGAGTTCCTCCTACGAGCAGTACTTC.

The genes are TRBV5-1 and TRBJ2-1; 9 bases line up with TRBD2. The CDR3 consists of 16 residues. V shed 0 bases and J 6 bases; nucleotides not matched to a gene: 7. Germline CDR1 and CDR2: SGHRS and YFSETQ. The CDR3 sequence: CASSLVVAGGRNEQFF. As DNA, the CDR3 is TGCGCCAGCAGCTTGGTTGTGGCGGGGGGGCGCAATGAGCAGTTCTTC.

The J gene is TRBJ2-7, the V gene TRBV9; D gene unclear. CDR1 is SGDLS, CDR2 YYNGEE, per germline. The CDR3 consists of 14 residues. V lost 3 bases to trimming and J lost 7 bases, with 17 bases between them. The CDR3 loop reads CASSASYSVLEQYF. CDR3 DNA: TGTGCCAGCAGCGCATCCTACAGCGTACTAGAGCAGTACTTC.

CDR3 residues: CASSLVLAGGPSYEQYF. In nucleotides, the CDR3 is TGTGCCAGCAGCTTAGTCCTAGCGGGAGGGCCATCCTACGAGCAGTACTTC. The V gene is TRBV7-9, the J gene TRBJ2-7, with 12 bases lining up with TRBD2. The V gene's germline CDR1 is SEHNR and CDR2 FQNEAQ (reference sequence). V shed 1 base and J 1 base; nucleotides not matched to a gene: 5. The CDR3 consists of 17 residues.

The chain couples TRBV25-1 to TRBJ1-1; possible D gene TRBD1, 6 bases. V shed 5 bases and J shed 5 bases, with 12 bases lying between them. Germline CDR1 is MGHDK and CDR2 is SYGVNS. The length of the CDR3 is 13 residues. The CDR3 DNA reads as TGTGCCAGCAGTCGGGGGGCGGAAACTGAAGCTTTCTTT. It specifies CASSRGAETEAFF.

The rearrangement uses TRBV7-2 and TRBJ2-1, with 9 bases matching TRBD2. The J segment lost 10 bases and the V segment lost 2 bases, leaving 12 bases of the junction unmatched. Germline V gene sequence: CDR1 SGHTA, CDR2 FQGNSA. This CDR3 has 16 amino acids. CDR3 residues: CASSLIGLASPNEQFF. For the CDR3, the DNA is TGTGCCAGCAGCTTAATTGGACTAGCGAGTCCAAACGAGCAGTTCTTC.

V usage is TRBV5-1 and J usage is TRBJ2-1, with D unclear. Between the trimmed V and J ends, which lost 0 bases and 5 bases, there was a span of 9 bases. Germline CDR1 SGHRS, CDR2 YFSETQ. This CDR3 comprises 14 residues. CDR3 DNA: TGCGCCAGCAGCTTGGCCTGGAGTGACAATGAGCAGTTCTTC. Its translation is CASSLAWSDNEQFF.